The entry that follows covers one T cell receptor (beta chain) sequence. Its antigen is unidentified. One base away lies a much larger clone, so this may be a sequencing read error. The sample comes from a study of blood T cells in healthy people across ages. The study, taken as a whole, reports: Naive CD4+ cell counts and diversity both ran higher in long-lived than in aged donors.

Primers used in a second PCR of roughly 6 to 12 cycles were a sample-barcoded 5' primer and a J-beta primer mix. Sequencing recovered at least 2.5 million CDR3-containing paired-end reads from each sample. TCRdb redid the calling of the 5' RACE reads with MiXCR, one entry per CDR3 protein. The sample includes 870,000 or so distinct CDR3 sequences, more than 25% of them seen just once. The germline CDR1 and CDR2 sequences are LGHNA and YNFKEQ. The CDR3 is 18 residues long. V is TRBV4-2 and J is TRBJ2-4; 10 bases line up with TRBD2. Sequenced sample: blood. The sequence was collected from a woman aged 80 or over in good health. CDR3 DNA: TGTGCCAGCAGCCCCCTGGGGGCTAGCGGGGGTCTCAGAGACATTCGGTACTTC. Amino acid sequence: CASSPLGASGGLRDIRYF.